This entry describes one T cell receptor (beta chain). Its antigen remains unknown. The source of the sample is a study of shared clonotypes between healthy human individuals. General observations from the study: A handful of donors shared roughly 5% of their naive CD4 clonotypes.

CDR1 and CDR2 from the germline V gene are MNHEY and SVGAGI. V lost 3 bases and J lost 2, with 13 bases in between. The CDR3 is 15 amino acids. Here immunoSEQ multiplex PCR was the method, and the copy in TCRdb shows in-frame clones only, minus some. The repertoire holds fewer than 850,000 clones, with less than 95% as singletons. Nashville, Tennessee was home to all donors, each a Caucasian adult. CD45RO+ cells joined CCR7-negative CD45RA+ TemRA cells to form CD8 memory. The TCR was taken from a man between 18 and 29 years old in good health. Some clones in this sample may be carry-over from other donors' samples. The sequencing sample was made of memory CD8+ T cells from PBMCs. Subset meaning: CD45RO+ cells pooled with CCR7-negative TemRA cells. The chain is built from TRBV6-5 and TRBJ1-2; maybe TRBD1 (5 bases). In DNA form, the CDR3 reads TGTGCCAGCAGTTATATACAGGCTTCCAACTATGGCTACACCTTC. This gives the protein CASSYIQASNYGYTF.